Below are 5 T cell receptor beta chains sequenced from a single sample in a study of blood T cell repertoires in COVID-19. TCRdb keeps only in-frame clones here, not all; method: immunoSEQ multiplex PCR. Among fewer than 150,000 clones listed, approximately 80% were seen once. The sample comprised PBMCs or T cells enriched from blood (not recorded which). The receptor set was obtained from a young woman who had been exposed to COVID-19.

The V call is TRBV27, the J call TRBJ2-4; 7 positions match TRBD2. CDR1 and CDR2 from the germline V gene are MNHEY and SMNVEV (reference sequence). The junction had 6 bases not matched to a gene; V was cut back by 6 bases and J by 1 base. The CDR3 has 15 residues. For the CDR3, the DNA is TGTGCCAGCAGCCCGGCGGGAGCGGCCAAAAACATTCAGTACTTC. Its protein product is CASSPAGAAKNIQYF.

The V gene is TRBV7-2, the J gene TRBJ1-6; D remains unclear. Germline V lookup: CDR1 SGHTA, CDR2 FQGNSA. The CDR3 loop spans 14 amino acids. V was cut by 7 bases and J by 6 bases, with 13 bases left in between. CDR3 nucleotide sequence: TGTGCCAGCAACGGTTCGGGTTTTAATTCACCCCTCCACTTT. Translation: CASNGSGFNSPLHF.

This chain connects TRBV29-1 to TRBJ2-6; TRBD1 matches at 9 bases. This CDR3 is built from 14 residues. V shed 6 bases and J 2 bases; nucleotides not matched to a gene: 2. Looked up from germline, CDR1 is SQVTM and CDR2 is ANQGSEA. This CDR3 reads CSVRDRAGANVLTF. As DNA, the CDR3 is TGCAGCGTCCGGGACAGGGCTGGGGCCAACGTCCTGACTTTC.

The chain has TRBV3-1 (or the pseudogene TRBV3-2) and TRBJ1-4; a weak D match, TRBD1 (5 bases). Germline assignment: CDR1 LGHDT and CDR2 YNNKEL (reference sequence). This CDR3 comprises 16 residues. V lost 2 bases, J lost 8 bases, and 18 bases lay in between. This chain's CDR3 is CASSQYVGLGWEKLFF. The CDR3, as DNA: TGTGCCAGCAGCCAATATGTGGGGCTAGGTTGGGAAAAACTGTTTTTT.

V gene TRBV4-3 combines with J gene TRBJ2-1; 10 bases line up with TRBD2. CDR3 length: 16 amino acids. The V segment lost 4 bases and the J segment 4 bases; nucleotides outside the gene matches: 7. Germline CDR1 is LGHNA and CDR2 is YSLEER. CDR3 in amino acids: CASSRTGLAIYNEQFF. The CDR3 region has the DNA TGCGCCAGCAGCCGAACGGGACTAGCGATTTACAATGAGCAGTTCTTC.